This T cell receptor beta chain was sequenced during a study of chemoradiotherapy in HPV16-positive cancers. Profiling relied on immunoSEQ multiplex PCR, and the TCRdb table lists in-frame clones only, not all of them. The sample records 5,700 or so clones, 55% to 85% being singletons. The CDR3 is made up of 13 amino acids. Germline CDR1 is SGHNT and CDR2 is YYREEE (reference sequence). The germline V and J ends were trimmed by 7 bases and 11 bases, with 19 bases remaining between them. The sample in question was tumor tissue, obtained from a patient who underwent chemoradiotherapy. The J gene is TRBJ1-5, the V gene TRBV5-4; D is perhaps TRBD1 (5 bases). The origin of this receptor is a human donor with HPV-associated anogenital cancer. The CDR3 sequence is CASQSDSQGAQHF. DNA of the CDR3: TGTGCCAGCCAGTCAGATTCCCAGGGTGCCCAGCATTTT.